The source of this T cell receptor (beta chain) is a study of blood T cells in healthy people across ages. Broader study findings: In older individuals, TCR beta diversity per million T cells was lower, falling roughly linearly with age.

Germline-derived CDR1 and CDR2 are SEHNR and FQNEAQ (reference sequence). The CDR3 covers 14 residues. With a J-beta primer mix and a sample-barcoded 5' primer, a second PCR ran roughly 7 to 11 cycles. Each CDR3 protein is one row after TCRdb ran MiXCR on the 5' RACE reads. The sample comprises about 730,000 distinct CDR3 sequences, roughly two fifths of which are singletons, and roughly 19% rests with the top ten. On this clonotype: Its antigen is currently unknown.

This clonotype was sampled from a woman aged 55-69 years in good health. The gene calls are TRBV7-9 and TRBJ2-4; TRBD1 matches at 8 bases. Sequenced input: blood. The CDR3 DNA sequence: TGTGCTTTCGAGAGGACAGGGGCCAAAAACATTCAGTACTTC. It yields the protein CAFERTGAKNIQYF.